The 7 T cell receptor beta chains in this list originate from one sample, sequenced in a study of CD8 T cells in Susac syndrome. Random hexamers served to reverse transcribe about 0.5 to 1 ug RNA. MiXCR, applied by TCRdb to the immunoSEQ multiplex PCR reads, yields one record per CDR3 protein. The sample holds tens of thousands of distinct CDR3 sequences, about 94% seen once. Sequenced material: CD8+ T cells from PBMCs. Receptors originate from a human donor in good health.

This sequence joins TRBV29-1 and TRBJ1-2, with TRBD1 identical over 8 bases. Germline CDR1 reads SQVTM; CDR2 reads ANQGSEA. V gave up 7 bases and J gave up 0 bases; unmatched junction bases: 10. The CDR3 spans 15 residues. The CDR3 bases are TGCAGCGCCTCGGACAGGGCCGATTCTAACTATGGCTACACCTTC. This encodes CSASDRADSNYGYTF.

V and J are TRBV5-1 and TRBJ1-1; D gene ambiguous. Looked up from germline, CDR1 is SGHRS and CDR2 is YFSETQ. Trimming removed 3 bases at V and 2 bases at J, with 14 bases between. This CDR3 is 15 amino acids long. The CDR3 protein is CASSSDVSRNTEAFF. The CDR3 DNA follows: TGCGCCAGCAGCTCGGACGTTTCAAGAAACACTGAAGCTTTCTTT.

This rearrangement joins TRBV5-1 to TRBJ2-1, with 11 bases lining up with TRBD2. The CDR3 sequence is 14 residues long. Germline CDR1 and CDR2: SGHRS and YFSETQ. Trimming removed 4 bases from V and 4 bases from J; junction bases left unmatched: 1. The CDR3 nucleotides are TGCGCCAGCAGCACTAGCGGGGGATACAATGAGCAGTTCTTC. This gives the protein CASSTSGGYNEQFF.

This chain links TRBV4-1 with TRBJ2-7, with D possibly being TRBD1 (5 bases). From germline, CDR1 is MGHRA and CDR2 YSYEKL. CDR3 length: 14 amino acids. V lost 4 bases to trimming and J lost 7 bases, with 17 bases between them. The CDR3 reads CASSPNSGIREQYF. CDR3 coding DNA: TGCGCCAGCAGCCCCAATTCAGGGATACGGGAGCAGTACTTC.

This sequence joins TRBV9 and TRBJ1-5, with D tentatively TRBD1 (5 bases). The CDR3 covers 12 residues. With 7 bases removed from V and 2 bases from J, the gap between germline ends came to 7 bases. Germline CDR1 reads SGDLS; CDR2 reads YYNGEE. The CDR3 reads CASGGGNQPQHF. The CDR3 coding sequence is TGTGCCAGCGGGGGAGGCAATCAGCCCCAGCATTTT.

The genes are TRBV29-1 and TRBJ2-1, with TRBD2 matching over 13 bases. This CDR3 spans 14 amino acids. Germline trimming cut 6 bases from V and 5 bases from J; bases unmatched to any gene: 4. CDR1 and CDR2 from the germline V gene are SQVTM and ANQGSEA. The CDR3 protein is CSVEGLAGNNEQFF. DNA of the CDR3: TGCAGCGTCGAGGGACTAGCGGGGAACAATGAGCAGTTCTTC.

In its sample, this clonotype was seen once. The chain uses TRBV7-9 and TRBJ1-4; possible D gene TRBD1, 5 bases. There are 14 residues in the CDR3. Germline values: CDR1 SEHNR, CDR2 FQNEAQ (reference sequence). V lost 5 bases to trimming and J lost 10 bases, with 17 bases between them. The CDR3 is CASSAGTGVPKLFF. DNA of the CDR3: TGTGCCAGCAGCGCCGGGACCGGCGTCCCAAAACTGTTTTTT.